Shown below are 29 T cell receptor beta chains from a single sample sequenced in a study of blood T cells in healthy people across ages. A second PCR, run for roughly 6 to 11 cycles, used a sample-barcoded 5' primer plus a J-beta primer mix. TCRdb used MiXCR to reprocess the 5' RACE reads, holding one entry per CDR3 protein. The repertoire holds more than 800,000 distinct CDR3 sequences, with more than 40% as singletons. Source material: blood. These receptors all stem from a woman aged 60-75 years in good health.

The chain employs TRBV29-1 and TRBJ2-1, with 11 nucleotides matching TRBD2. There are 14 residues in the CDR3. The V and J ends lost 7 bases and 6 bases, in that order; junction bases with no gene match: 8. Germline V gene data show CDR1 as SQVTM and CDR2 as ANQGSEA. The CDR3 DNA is TGCAGCGACAGACTAGCGGGATGGTCCAATGAGCAGTTCTTC. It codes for CSDRLAGWSNEQFF.

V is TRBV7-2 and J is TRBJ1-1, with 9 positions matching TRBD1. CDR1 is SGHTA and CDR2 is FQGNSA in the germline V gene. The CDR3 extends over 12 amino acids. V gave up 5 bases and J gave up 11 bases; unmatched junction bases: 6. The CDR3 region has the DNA TGTGCCAGCAGCCTGGACAGGGGAAGGGCTTTCTTT. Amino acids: CASSLDRGRAFF.

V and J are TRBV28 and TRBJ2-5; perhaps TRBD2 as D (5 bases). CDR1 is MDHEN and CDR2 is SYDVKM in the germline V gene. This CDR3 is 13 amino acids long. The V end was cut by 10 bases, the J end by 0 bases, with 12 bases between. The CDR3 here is CATLEDDQETQYF. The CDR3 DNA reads TGTGCCACCCTGGAGGACGACCAAGAGACCCAGTACTTC.

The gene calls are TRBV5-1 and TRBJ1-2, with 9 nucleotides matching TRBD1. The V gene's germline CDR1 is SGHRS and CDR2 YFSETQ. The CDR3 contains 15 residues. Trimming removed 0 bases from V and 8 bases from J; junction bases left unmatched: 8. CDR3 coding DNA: TGCGCCAGCAGCTTGGCCGGAGGACAGGGGCACGGCTACACCTTC. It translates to CASSLAGGQGHGYTF.

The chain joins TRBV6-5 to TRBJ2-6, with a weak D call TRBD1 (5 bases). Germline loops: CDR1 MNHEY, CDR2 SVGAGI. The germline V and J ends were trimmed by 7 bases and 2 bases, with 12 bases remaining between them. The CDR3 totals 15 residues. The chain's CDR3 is CASTQELTGANVLTF. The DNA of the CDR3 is TGTGCCAGCACACAGGAACTAACTGGGGCCAACGTCCTGACTTTC.

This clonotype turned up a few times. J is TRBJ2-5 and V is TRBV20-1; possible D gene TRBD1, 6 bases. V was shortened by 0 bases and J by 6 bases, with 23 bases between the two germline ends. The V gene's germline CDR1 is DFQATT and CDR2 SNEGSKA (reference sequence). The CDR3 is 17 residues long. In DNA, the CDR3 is TGCAGTGCTAGAGATAGTGGGGGCAGCATGGGTTGGAAGACCCAGTACTTC. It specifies CSARDSGGSMGWKTQYF.

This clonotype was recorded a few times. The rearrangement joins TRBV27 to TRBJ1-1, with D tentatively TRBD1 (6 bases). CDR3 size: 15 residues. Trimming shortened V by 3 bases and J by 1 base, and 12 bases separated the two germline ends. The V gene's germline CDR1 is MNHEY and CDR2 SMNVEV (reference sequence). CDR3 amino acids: CASSFRGGGNTEAFF. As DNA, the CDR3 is TGTGCCAGCAGTTTCAGGGGCGGGGGGAACACTGAAGCTTTCTTT.

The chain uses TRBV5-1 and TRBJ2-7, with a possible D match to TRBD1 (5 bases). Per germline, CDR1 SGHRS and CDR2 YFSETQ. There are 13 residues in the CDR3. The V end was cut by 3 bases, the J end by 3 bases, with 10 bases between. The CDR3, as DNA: TGCGCCAGCAGCTCGACAGAGTACTACGAGCAGTACTTC. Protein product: CASSSTEYYEQYF.

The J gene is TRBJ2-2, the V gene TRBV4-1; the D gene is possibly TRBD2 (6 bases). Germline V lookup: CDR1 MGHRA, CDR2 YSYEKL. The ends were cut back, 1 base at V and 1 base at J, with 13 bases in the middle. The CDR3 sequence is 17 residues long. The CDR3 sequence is CASSQVAEEGNTGELFF. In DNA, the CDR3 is TGCGCCAGCAGCCAAGTAGCGGAGGAGGGGAACACCGGGGAGCTGTTTTTT.

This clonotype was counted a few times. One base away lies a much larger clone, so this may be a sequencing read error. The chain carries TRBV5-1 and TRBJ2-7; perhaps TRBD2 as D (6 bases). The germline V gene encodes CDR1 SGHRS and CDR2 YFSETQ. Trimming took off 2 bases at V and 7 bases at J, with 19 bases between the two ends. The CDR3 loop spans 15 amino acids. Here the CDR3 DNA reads TGCGCCAGCAGCTTAGAACCGGGGGTTTACAATGAGCAGTACTTC. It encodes CASSLEPGVYNEQYF.

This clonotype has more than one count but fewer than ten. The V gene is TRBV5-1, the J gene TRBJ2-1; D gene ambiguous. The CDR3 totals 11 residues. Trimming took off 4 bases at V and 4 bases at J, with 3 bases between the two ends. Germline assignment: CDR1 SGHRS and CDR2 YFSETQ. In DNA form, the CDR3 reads TGCGCCAGCAGCAAGTACAATGAGCAGTTCTTC. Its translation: CASSKYNEQFF.

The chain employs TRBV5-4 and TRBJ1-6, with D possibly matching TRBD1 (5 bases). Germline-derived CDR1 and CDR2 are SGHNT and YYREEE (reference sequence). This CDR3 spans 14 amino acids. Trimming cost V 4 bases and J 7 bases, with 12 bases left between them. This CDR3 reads CASSRGGENSPLHF. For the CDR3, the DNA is TGTGCCAGCAGCCGTGGGGGGGAAAATTCACCCCTCCACTTT.

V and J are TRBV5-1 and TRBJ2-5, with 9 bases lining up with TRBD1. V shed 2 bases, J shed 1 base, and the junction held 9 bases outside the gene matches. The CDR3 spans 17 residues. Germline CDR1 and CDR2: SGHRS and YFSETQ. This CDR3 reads CASSFTTGGPPQETQYF. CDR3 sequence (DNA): TGCGCCAGCAGCTTCACGACAGGGGGTCCCCCCCAAGAGACCCAGTACTTC.

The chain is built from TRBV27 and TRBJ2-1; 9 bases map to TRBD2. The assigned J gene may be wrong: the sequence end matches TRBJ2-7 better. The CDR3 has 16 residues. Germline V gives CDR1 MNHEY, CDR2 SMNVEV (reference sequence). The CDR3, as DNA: TGTGCCAGCAGTGGGGGACTAGCAAAACTATACAATGAGCAGTACTTC. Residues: CASSGGLAKLYNEQYF.

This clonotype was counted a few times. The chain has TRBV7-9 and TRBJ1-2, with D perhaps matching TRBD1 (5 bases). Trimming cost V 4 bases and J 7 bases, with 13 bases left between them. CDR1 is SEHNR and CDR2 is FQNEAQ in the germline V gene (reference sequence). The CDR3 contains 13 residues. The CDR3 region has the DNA TGTGCCAGCAGCTCTGGAGGGGCGCGTGGCTACACCTTC. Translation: CASSSGGARGYTF.

The DNA for the CDR3 is TGCAGCGTTGACCCTGGACAGACGGAACGCTATGGCTACACCTTC. Translated, it gives CSVDPGQTERYGYTF. The V gene is TRBV29-1, the J gene TRBJ1-2, with D tentatively TRBD1 (6 bases). This CDR3 has 15 residues. The germline gives CDR1 SQVTM, CDR2 ANQGSEA. Trimming stripped 3 bases from V and 4 bases from J, with 18 bases between.

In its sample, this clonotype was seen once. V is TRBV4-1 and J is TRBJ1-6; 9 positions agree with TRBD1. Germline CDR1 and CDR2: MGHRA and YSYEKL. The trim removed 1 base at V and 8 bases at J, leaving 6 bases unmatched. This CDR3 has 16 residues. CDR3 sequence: CASSQVHTGGYSPLHF. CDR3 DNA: TGCGCCAGCAGCCAAGTTCATACAGGGGGCTATTCACCCCTCCACTTT.

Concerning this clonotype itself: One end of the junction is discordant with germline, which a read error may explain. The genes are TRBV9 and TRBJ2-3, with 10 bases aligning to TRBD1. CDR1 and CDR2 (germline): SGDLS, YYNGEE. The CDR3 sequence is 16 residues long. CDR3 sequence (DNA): TGTGCCAGCAGCGTAGTCTCGACAGGGGGCTCAGATATGCAGTATTTT. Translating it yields CASSVVSTGGSDMQYF.

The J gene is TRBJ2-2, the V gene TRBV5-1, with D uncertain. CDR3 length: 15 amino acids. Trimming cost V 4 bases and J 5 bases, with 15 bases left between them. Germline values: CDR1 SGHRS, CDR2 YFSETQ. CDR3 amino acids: CASSELVGRTGELFF. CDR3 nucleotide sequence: TGCGCCAGCAGCGAGTTGGTGGGCCGGACCGGGGAGCTGTTTTTT.

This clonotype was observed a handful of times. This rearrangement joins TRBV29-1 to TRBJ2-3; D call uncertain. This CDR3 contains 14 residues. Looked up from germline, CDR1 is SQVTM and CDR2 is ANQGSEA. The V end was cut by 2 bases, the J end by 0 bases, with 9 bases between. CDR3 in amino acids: CSVERQFSTDTQYF. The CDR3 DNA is TGCAGCGTTGAAAGGCAGTTTAGCACAGATACGCAGTATTTT.

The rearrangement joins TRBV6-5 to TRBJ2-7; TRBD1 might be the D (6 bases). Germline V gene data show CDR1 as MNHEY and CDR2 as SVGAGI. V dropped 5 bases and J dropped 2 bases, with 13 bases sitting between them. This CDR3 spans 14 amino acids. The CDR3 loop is CASSRSTGTYEQYF. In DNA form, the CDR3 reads TGTGCCAGCAGTCGCTCGACAGGCACCTACGAGCAGTACTTC.

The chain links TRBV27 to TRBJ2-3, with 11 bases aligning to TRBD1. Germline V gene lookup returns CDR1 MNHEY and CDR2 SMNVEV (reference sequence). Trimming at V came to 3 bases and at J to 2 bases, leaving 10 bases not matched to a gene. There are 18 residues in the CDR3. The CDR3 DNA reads TGTGCCAGCAGTTTCGTGGACAGGGGGCAGGAAACCACAGATACGCAGTATTTT. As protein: CASSFVDRGQETTDTQYF.

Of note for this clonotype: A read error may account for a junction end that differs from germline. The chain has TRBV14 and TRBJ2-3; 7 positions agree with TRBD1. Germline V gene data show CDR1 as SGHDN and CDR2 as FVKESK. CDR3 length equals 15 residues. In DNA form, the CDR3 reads TGTGCCAGCAGCCAAGGACAGGGTTGGACAGAGACGCAGTATTTT. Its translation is CASSQGQGWTETQYF.

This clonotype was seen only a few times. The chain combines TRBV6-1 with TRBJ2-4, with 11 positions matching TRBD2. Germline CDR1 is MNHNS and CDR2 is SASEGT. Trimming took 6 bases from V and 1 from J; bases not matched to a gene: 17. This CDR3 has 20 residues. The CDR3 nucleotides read TGTGCCAGCAGACACACTAGCGGGAGAGGGGAATCGGTGGCCAAAAACATTCAGTACTTC. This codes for CASRHTSGRGESVAKNIQYF.

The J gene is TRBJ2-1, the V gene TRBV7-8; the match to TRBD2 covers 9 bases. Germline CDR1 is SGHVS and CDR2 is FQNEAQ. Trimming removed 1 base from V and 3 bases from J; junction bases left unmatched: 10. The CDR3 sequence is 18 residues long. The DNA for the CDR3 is TGTGCCAGCAGCTTAGGCGTCGCGGGAGGGGCCTACTACAATGAGCAGTTCTTC. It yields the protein CASSLGVAGGAYYNEQFF. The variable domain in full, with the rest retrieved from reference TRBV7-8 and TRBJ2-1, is GAGVSQSPRYKVAKRGQDVALRCDPISGHVSLFWYQQALGQGPEFLTYFQNEAQLDKSGLPSDRFFAERPEGSVSTLKIQRTQQEDSAVYLCASSLGVAGGAYYNEQFFGPGTRLTVL.

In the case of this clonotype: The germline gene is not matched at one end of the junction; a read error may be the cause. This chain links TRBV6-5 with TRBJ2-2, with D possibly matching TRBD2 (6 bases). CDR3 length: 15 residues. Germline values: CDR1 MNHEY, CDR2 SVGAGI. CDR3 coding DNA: TGTGCCAGTTCTAAAAACCGGGAGCTCACCGGGGAGTTGTTTTTT. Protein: CASSKNRELTGELFF.

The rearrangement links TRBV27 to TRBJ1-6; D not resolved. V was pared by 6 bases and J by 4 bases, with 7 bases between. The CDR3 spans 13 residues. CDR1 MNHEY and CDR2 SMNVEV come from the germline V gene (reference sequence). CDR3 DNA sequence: TGTGCCAGCAGGGGCAGATATAATTCACCCCTCCACTTT. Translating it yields CASRGRYNSPLHF.

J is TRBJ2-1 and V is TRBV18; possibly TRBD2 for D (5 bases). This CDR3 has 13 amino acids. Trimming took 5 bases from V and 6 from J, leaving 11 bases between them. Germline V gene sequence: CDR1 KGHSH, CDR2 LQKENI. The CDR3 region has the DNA TGTGCCAGCTCAGCGGCTCGGGGCAATGAGCAGTTCTTC. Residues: CASSAARGNEQFF.

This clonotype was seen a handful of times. The CDR3 DNA reads TGCGCCAGCAGTGAATTATTCCCGAGCACCGGGGAGCTGTTTTTT. Protein: CASSELFPSTGELFF. This chain uses TRBV10-1 with TRBJ2-2; the D is unclear. Looked up from germline, CDR1 is WNHNN and CDR2 is SYGVQD (reference sequence). Trimming stripped 3 bases from V and 4 bases from J, with 12 bases between. This CDR3 is 15 amino acids long.